This T cell receptor (beta chain) stems from a study of CDR3 diversity in severe acne. This CDR3 contains 15 residues. Each CDR3 protein is one row after TCRdb ran MiXCR on the PCR reads. The table has under 100,000 distinct CDR3 sequences, 45% to 55% seen once. With respect to this clonotype: A junction end diverges from the germline sequence, so it may reflect a read error.

The TCR originated in a male donor in good health, serving as a control. The chain combines TRBV12-3 or TRBV12-4 with TRBJ2-3; TRBD1 matches 7 bases. Sequencing was done on a sample of blood. CDR3 DNA sequence: TGTGCCAGCACCGCTACCGGGACAGCCGGGACGCTGACTGATTTT. The encoded protein is CASTATGTAGTLTDF.